The 13 T cell receptor beta chains below were found in one sample sequenced in a study of T cell responses to AZD1222 COVID-19 vaccine. Produced via immunoSEQ multiplex PCR; TCRdb's table is partial and in-frame only. This sample yields around 120,000 clones, of which approximately 84% are seen a single time; roughly 9.8% belongs to the top ten. Specimen: peripheral blood, collected on day 0 of AZD1222 vaccination. The receptors come from an adult in good health.

The chain joins TRBV11-3 to TRBJ2-3; TRBD2 is a possible D gene (5 bases). Germline V CDR1 and CDR2: SGHNT, YENEEA. Trimming removed 3 bases from V and 5 bases from J, with 15 bases in between. The CDR3 length is 15 residues. CDR3 in DNA: TGTGCCAGCAGCTTGTCGGACTCCCCTAGAGATACGCAGTATTTT. This codes for CASSLSDSPRDTQYF.

The CDR3 here is CASSPGDHFHQPQHF. CDR3 sequence (DNA): TGCGCCAGCAGCCCGGGGGACCACTTTCATCAGCCCCAGCATTTT. The chain employs TRBV5-1 and TRBJ1-5, with D possibly TRBD1 on 5 matching bases. The CDR3 loop spans 15 amino acids. V lost 4 bases to trimming and J lost 5 bases, with 16 bases between them. The germline V gene has CDR1 SGHRS and CDR2 YFSETQ.

This clone was detected only once. The genes are TRBV7-9 and TRBJ2-5, with D unclear. The CDR3 is 11 residues long. The ends were cut back, 4 bases at V and 7 bases at J, with 7 bases in the middle. Germline CDR1 SEHNR, CDR2 FQNEAQ (reference sequence). CDR3 sequence (DNA): TGTGCCAGCAGCTCCTTAGGGACCCAGTACTTC. This encodes CASSSLGTQYF.

The chain recombines TRBV6-1 with TRBJ1-6; D is undetermined. The germline CDR1 and CDR2 sequences are MNHNS and SASEGT. The CDR3 has 13 amino acids. The germline V and J ends were trimmed by 1 base and 10 bases, with 8 bases remaining between them. In DNA, the CDR3 is TGTGCCAGCAGTGAAGGTGAGGTCTCACCCCTCCACTTT. Translation gives CASSEGEVSPLHF.

The CDR3 coding sequence is TGTGCCAGCAGCTCCCTAGCGGGAGGGGGCGAGCAGTACTTC. Its protein product is CASSSLAGGGEQYF. The chain recombines TRBV3-1 (or the pseudogene TRBV3-2) with TRBJ2-7; 12 bases align to TRBD2. The CDR3 runs 14 residues. The V and J ends lost 5 bases and 6 bases, in that order; junction bases with no gene match: 5. Germline CDR1 is LGHDT and CDR2 is YNNKEL (reference sequence).

The chain employs TRBV6-1 and TRBJ2-1, with D tentatively TRBD2 (6 bases). V dropped 1 base and J dropped 1 base, with 11 bases sitting between them. Looked up from germline, CDR1 is MNHNS and CDR2 is SASEGT. The CDR3 has 16 amino acids. CDR3 amino acids: CASSEEPGVSYNEQFF. The CDR3 DNA is TGTGCCAGCAGTGAAGAACCGGGAGTGTCCTACAATGAGCAGTTCTTC.

The gene calls are TRBV5-1 and TRBJ1-4; tentatively, D is TRBD1 (5 bases). The V end lost 4 bases, the J end lost 7 bases, and 17 bases lay between the germline ends. This CDR3 comprises 15 residues. Per germline, CDR1 SGHRS and CDR2 YFSETQ. DNA of the CDR3: TGCGCCAGCAGCCTCGTAGGGGATGGAGGTGAAAAACTGTTTTTT. Translating it yields CASSLVGDGGEKLFF. The entire variable domain, with the rest obtained from reference TRBV5-1 and TRBJ1-4, is as follows: KAGVTQTPRYLIKTRGQQVTLSCSPISGHRSVSWYQQTPGQGLQFLFEYFSETQRNKGNFPGRFSGRQFSNSRSEMNVSTLELGDSALYLCASSLVGDGGEKLFFGSGTQLSVL.

This chain connects TRBV5-8 to TRBJ2-7; either TRBD1 or TRBD2 may fit D (6 bases each). Germline V gene sequence: CDR1 SGHTS, CDR2 YDEGEE. The length of the CDR3 is 14 residues. V shed 1 base and J shed 2 bases, with 10 bases lying between them. The CDR3 nucleotides read TGTGCCAGCAGCTTGAAGGGGGGAACCTACGAGCAGTACTTC. Residues: CASSLKGGTYEQYF.

The rearrangement uses TRBV5-6 and TRBJ1-1, with 8 bases that match TRBD1. Losses at the gene ends were 4 bases for V and 0 bases for J; bases not matched to a gene: 5. The germline V gene has CDR1 SGHDT and CDR2 YYEEEE. The CDR3 loop spans 15 amino acids. CDR3 in amino acids: CASSGTGSMNTEAFF. The CDR3 DNA reads TGTGCCAGCAGCGGGACAGGTTCCATGAACACTGAAGCTTTCTTT. Complete variable domain (other parts from reference TRBV5-6 and TRBJ1-1): DAGVTQSPTHLIKTRGQQVTLRCSPKSGHDTVSWYQQALGQGPQFIFQYYEEEERQRGNFPDRFSGHQFPNYSSELNVNALLLGDSALYLCASSGTGSMNTEAFFGQGTRLTVV.

J is TRBJ2-5 and V is TRBV7-9; tentative D call: TRBD1 (5 bases). Trimming took off 2 bases at V and 1 base at J, with 8 bases between the two ends. Germline V gives CDR1 SEHNR, CDR2 FQNEAQ (reference sequence). This CDR3 is built from 14 residues. As DNA, the CDR3 is TGTGCCAGCAGCTTATCCAGGGCCCAAGAGACCCAGTACTTC. Translated, it gives CASSLSRAQETQYF.

The J gene is TRBJ1-2, the V gene TRBV7-2, with 7 bases matching TRBD1. Germline V gene lookup returns CDR1 SGHTA and CDR2 FQGNSA. V was pared by 1 base and J by 6 bases, with 5 bases of the junction left unmatched. This CDR3 spans 14 amino acids. CDR3 DNA: TGTGCCAGCAGCTTAGTGTCAGGGGGTGATGGCTACACCTTC. Amino acid sequence: CASSLVSGGDGYTF.

This chain links TRBV9 with TRBJ2-2; 7 bases match TRBD1. Trimming cost V 4 bases and J 3 bases; bases outside gene matches: 6. CDR3 length equals 15 residues. Germline loops: CDR1 SGDLS, CDR2 YYNGEE. The CDR3 DNA reads as TGTGCCAGCAGCAGCCGGGACAGCTACACCGGGGAGCTGTTTTTT. Its translation is CASSSRDSYTGELFF.

About this clone itself: Distinct nucleotide sequences in the sample also encode this CDR3. J is TRBJ1-1 and V is TRBV7-8; 12 bases agree with TRBD1. V lost 0 bases to trimming and J lost 5 bases; unmatched junction nucleotides: 4. Germline V gene data show CDR1 as SGHVS and CDR2 as FQNEAQ. The CDR3 is 16 amino acids. The CDR3 sequence: CASSLAGTGGLTEAFF. The CDR3 bases are TGTGCCAGCAGCTTAGCGGGGACAGGGGGCCTTACTGAAGCTTTCTTT.